A selection of T cell receptor beta chains follows, all from one sample in a study of human T cells and chemical hapten exposure. TCRdb redid the calling of the RACE reads with MiXCR, one entry per CDR3 protein. Among approximately 77,000 distinct CDR3 sequences listed, 12% to 15% were seen once. Sample: whole blood, taken in connection with sensitization to the hapten diphenylcyclopropenone (DPC). Every receptor here comes from a woman aged 45-65 years with alopecia areata. Some clones in this sample may be carry-over from other donors' samples. Each CDR3 is given with its conserved first and last residue. A D gene is named only where the DNA matches it firmly. The size field is filled for only some rows; it gives once, few, many or a size class.

v_call	j_call	clone_size	d_call	cdr3_nt	cdr3_aa
TRBV6-6	TRBJ2-6	few	-	TGTGCCAGCAGTTACGCCAATACAGGGCCTGGGGCCAACGTCCTGACTTTC	CASSYANTGPGANVLTF
TRBV2	TRBJ1-6	many	-	TGTGCCAGCAGTGCTGGGCCCCCGACCCTCCACTTT	CASSAGPPTLHF
TRBV20-1	TRBJ2-7	few	TRBD2	TGCAGTGCTTACACTAGCGGGAGGGCCTACGAGCAGTACTTC	CSAYTSGRAYEQYF
TRBV18	TRBJ2-3	few	-	TGTGCCAGCTCACCACGGGCAGCGATAGATACGCAGTATTTT	CASSPRAAIDTQYF
TRBV28	TRBJ2-7	many	TRBD2	TGTGCCAGCCTAGGACTAGCGGGAAGCTACGAGCAGTACTTC	CASLGLAGSYEQYF
TRBV5-5	TRBJ2-3	-	-	TGTGCCAGCAGCTTGGACGGCTCTAGCACAGATACGCAGTATTTT	CASSLDGSSTDTQYF
TRBV12-3/TRBV12-4	TRBJ1-1	few	-	TGTGCCAGCAGTCCCAAGATGGGAGCTTTCTTT	CASSPKMGAFF
TRBV6-6	TRBJ2-7	-	-	TGTGCCAGCAGTGACGGGACACCGAGATTCAGCTACGAGCAGTACTTC	CASSDGTPRFSYEQYF
TRBV4-1	TRBJ2-2	few	TRBD2	TGCGCCAGCAGCAAAAGCGGGAGCACCGGGGAGCTGTTTTTT	CASSKSGSTGELFF
TRBV7-9	TRBJ2-5	-	-	TGTGCCAGCAGCTTGGGGACGGGCAGTGAGACCCAGTACTTC	CASSLGTGSETQYF
TRBV28	TRBJ2-5	many	-	TGTGCCAGCAGCCACAACTCCATGAAGACCCAGTACTTC	CASSHNSMKTQYF
TRBV20-1	TRBJ2-1	few	TRBD2	TGCAGTGCTAGAGATTGGGCTAGCGGTATCAATGAGCAGTTCTTC	CSARDWASGINEQFF
TRBV4-2	TRBJ1-2	-	-	TGTGCCAGCAGCCAAGAGGCACAGGACTATGGCTACACCTTC	CASSQEAQDYGYTF
TRBV7-6	TRBJ2-7	few	TRBD2	TGTGCCAGCAGCTTAGGGACTAGCGGGACGAGACTGGACGAGCAGTACTTC	CASSLGTSGTRLDEQYF
TRBV4-2	TRBJ2-3	few	TRBD2	TGTGCCAGCAGCCAAGACGCTAGCGGGAGCGGGTTGGGCACAGATACGCAGTATTTT	CASSQDASGSGLGTDTQYF
TRBV6-2/TRBV6-3	TRBJ2-7	once	-	TGTGCCAGCAGTTACCTTGGGACCTCCGGAGAGCAGTACTTC	CASSYLGTSGEQYF
TRBV11-3	TRBJ2-5	-	-	TGTGCCAGCAGCCCCGGACGGGGAGGAGAGACCCGGTACTTC	CASSPGRGGETRYF
TRBV7-8	TRBJ1-1	few	-	TGTGCCAGCAGCTTAGTCCGGACTATGAACACTGAAGCTTTCTTT	CASSLVRTMNTEAFF
TRBV10-2	TRBJ1-6	many	-	TGCGCCAGCACGGGCGGCCTGAATTCACCCCTCCACTTT	CASTGGLNSPLHF
TRBV2	TRBJ2-6	-	-	TGTGCCAGCAGTGAAAACAGGGGAGGCGCTGGGGCCAACGTCCTGACTTTC	CASSENRGGAGANVLTF
TRBV7-2	TRBJ2-3	-	-	TGTGGGTCTGGGGGGAACTCAGATACGCAGTATTTT	CGSGGNSDTQYF
TRBV7-2	TRBJ2-1	-	TRBD2	TGTGCCAGCAGCCAACTTGGACTAGACACCTCCTACAATGAGCAGTTCTTC	CASSQLGLDTSYNEQFF
TRBV29-1	TRBJ1-5	many	TRBD1	TGCAGCGTTGGGGGACAGGGCTCGAATCAGCCCCAGCATTTT	CSVGGQGSNQPQHF
TRBV18	TRBJ1-6	-	-	TGTGCCAGCTCACCCGGGGAGAGCTCCTATAATTCACCCCTCCACTTT	CASSPGESSYNSPLHF
TRBV3-1	TRBJ2-1	many	-	TGTGCCAGCAGCCAAGATCCAGGAAGCTCCTACAATGAGCAGTTCTTC	CASSQDPGSSYNEQFF
TRBV28	TRBJ2-5	few	-	TGTGCCAGCAGTTCGGAAGAACGATCAAGAGAGACCCAGTACTTC	CASSSEERSRETQYF
TRBV20-1	TRBJ2-7	-	TRBD1	TGCAGTGCTAGCCCAGGGGGCAACGAGCAGTACTTC	CSASPGGNEQYF
TRBV2	TRBJ2-1	-	TRBD2	TGTGCCAGCAGTGAACAGACTAGCGGGAGCGATGAGCAGTTCTTC	CASSEQTSGSDEQFF
TRBV29-1	TRBJ1-2	-	-	TGCAGCGTTGTGGGAAAACAGGGAATTGCCTATGGCTACACCTTC	CSVVGKQGIAYGYTF
TRBV20-1	TRBJ2-5	many	TRBD2	TGCAGTGCTAGAGAGGGGGGACTAGCGGGAGAGATGGAGACCCAGTACTTC	CSAREGGLAGEMETQYF
TRBV18	TRBJ2-3	-	-	TGTGCCAGCTCATCACGGACGGGCACGGGCACAGATACGCAGTATTTT	CASSSRTGTGTDTQYF
TRBV12-5	TRBJ2-1	few	-	TGTGCTAGTGGTCGGTCGGGAGCCTACAATGAGCAGTTCTTC	CASGRSGAYNEQFF
TRBV20-1	TRBJ2-1	few	-	TGCAGTGCTCAAAGGGGTCATGAGCAGTTCTTC	CSAQRGHEQFF
TRBV18	TRBJ1-4	few	-	TGTGCCAGCTCAAAGACTGAAAGTAATGAAAAACTGTTTTTT	CASSKTESNEKLFF
TRBV3-1	TRBJ2-7	few	-	TGTGCCAGCAGCCGGGGACACTTCTACGAGCAGTACTTC	CASSRGHFYEQYF
TRBV18	TRBJ1-4	few	-	TGTGCCAGCTCACCAGTATACAGGGATCCTAATGAAAAACTGTTTTTT	CASSPVYRDPNEKLFF
TRBV7-2	TRBJ1-2	many	-	TGTGCCAGCAGCTTAGTGGGGACGGGGGAATATGGCTACACCTTC	CASSLVGTGEYGYTF
TRBV2	TRBJ2-1	once	-	TGTGCCAGCAGGGACAGACTCAATGAGCAGTTCTTC	CASRDRLNEQFF
TRBV12-3/TRBV12-4	TRBJ1-1	few	TRBD1	TGTGCCAGCAGTTTTCGGGGACAGGGGGCCAGCACTGAAGCTTTCTTT	CASSFRGQGASTEAFF
TRBV12-3/TRBV12-4	TRBJ2-3	few	-	TGTGCCAGCAGTTTACGTTCTTTAGATACGCAGTATTTT	CASSLRSLDTQYF
TRBV7-2	TRBJ2-1	-	-	TGTGCCAGCAGCTTAATGGGTCGGAGCTCCTACAATGAGCAGTTCTTC	CASSLMGRSSYNEQFF
TRBV5-4	TRBJ2-7	few	TRBD2	TGTGCCAGCAGCCGGGGACTAGCGGGAATTGCCTACGAGCAGTACTTC	CASSRGLAGIAYEQYF
TRBV7-2	TRBJ2-5	-	TRBD2	TGTGCCAGCAGCGCGCACCACCCAGTGCGGGGGATCCAAGAGACCCAGTACTTC	CASSAHHPVRGIQETQYF
TRBV6-1	TRBJ1-6	-	-	TGTGCCAGCAGTGAAGATTTGAATTCACCCCTCCACTTT	CASSEDLNSPLHF
TRBV6-5	TRBJ2-5	many	-	TGTGCCAGCAGCTTGAGAGTCTTAGAGACCCAGTACTTC	CASSLRVLETQYF
TRBV7-2	TRBJ2-1	medium-sized	-	TGTGCCAGCAGCTTAGCCTCCGACAATGAGCAGTTCTTC	CASSLASDNEQFF
TRBV28	TRBJ2-3	-	TRBD2	TGTGCCAGCAGTTTTGGCGGGAGGGCCGGCACAGATACGCAGTATTTT	CASSFGGRAGTDTQYF
TRBV6-5	TRBJ1-1	many	-	TGTGCCAGCAGTCCCGACTTTGGGATGAACACTGAAGCTTTCTTT	CASSPDFGMNTEAFF